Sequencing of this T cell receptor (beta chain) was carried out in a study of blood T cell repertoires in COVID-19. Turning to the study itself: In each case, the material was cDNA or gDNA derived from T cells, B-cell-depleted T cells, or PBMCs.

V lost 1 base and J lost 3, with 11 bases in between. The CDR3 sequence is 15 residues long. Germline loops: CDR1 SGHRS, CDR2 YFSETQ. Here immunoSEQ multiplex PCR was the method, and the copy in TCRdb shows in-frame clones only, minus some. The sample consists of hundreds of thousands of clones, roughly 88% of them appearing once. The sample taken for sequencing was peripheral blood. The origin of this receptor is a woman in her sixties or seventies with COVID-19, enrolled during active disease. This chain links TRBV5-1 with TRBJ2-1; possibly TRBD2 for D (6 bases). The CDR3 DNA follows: TGCGCCAGCAGCTTGTTAGGAGCGGGCTACAATGAGCAGTTCTTC. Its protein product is CASSLLGAGYNEQFF.